These 15 T cell receptor beta chains originate from one sample sequenced in a study of T cell responses to AZD1222 COVID-19 vaccine (dated by TCRdb to the early 2020s). The meaning of the sample's time point label: baseline before first vaccination. Libraries were built with the immunoSEQ multiplex PCR assay. Entries here come from immuneACCESS through TCRdb and include only in-frame sequences with V and J called. Some clones fail to appear in such tables; in the studies checked, an unresolved V gene covers under half of the shortfall, and the cause of the remainder is unknown. This sample is represented by 55,000 to 70,000 clones; 88% of them were singletons. The ten top clones hold 7.8% of the sample. Sequencing was performed on peripheral blood, taken on day 0 of AZD1222 vaccination. Receptors were obtained from an adult in good health.

CDR3 nucleotide sequence: TGCGCCAGCTCGGACTCAACCTATGGCTACACCTTC. Encoded protein: CASSDSTYGYTF. This chain uses TRBV5-1 with TRBJ1-2, with D unresolved. The germline V and J ends were trimmed by 7 bases and 4 bases, with 11 bases remaining between them. Germline loops: CDR1 SGHRS, CDR2 YFSETQ. This CDR3 spans 12 amino acids.

This clone was counted once. V is TRBV27 and J is TRBJ2-1; TRBD2 agrees at 10 bases. Looked up from germline, CDR1 is MNHEY and CDR2 is SMNVEV (reference sequence). The length of the CDR3 is 14 residues. V lost 7 bases and J lost 9; bases outside the gene matches: 9. CDR3 in DNA: TGTGCCAGCAAGCTAGCGGGAGTTGCGGGTGAGCAGTTCTTC. Protein: CASKLAGVAGEQFF.

A note on this clone: One junction end disagrees with the germline gene, perhaps due to a read error. The chain recombines TRBV4-1 with TRBJ1-5; weak D call: TRBD1 (5 bases). Germline V lookup: CDR1 MGHRA, CDR2 YSYEKL. The CDR3 loop spans 16 amino acids. In DNA, the CDR3 is TGCGCCAGCACCCAAACCCTCTTACAGGCGAATCAGCCCCAGCATTTT. Translated, it gives CASTQTLLQANQPQHF.

This clone was seen only once. This sequence joins TRBV13 and TRBJ2-1; 11 nucleotides match TRBD2. CDR3 length: 17 residues. V was clipped by 1 base and J by 9 bases; unmatched bases: 11. The germline CDR1 and CDR2 sequences are PRHDT and FYEKMQ (reference sequence). CDR3 sequence (DNA): TGTGCCAGCAGCTTAGAACTAGCGGGAGACGTTTTGGGTGAGCAGTTCTTC. This encodes CASSLELAGDVLGEQFF.

This rearrangement joins TRBV2 to TRBJ1-3; the D gene is possibly TRBD1 (5 bases). V was trimmed by 2 bases and J by 1 base, leaving 9 bases between them. In germline, CDR1 is SNHLY, CDR2 FYNNEI. The CDR3 extends over 15 amino acids. The CDR3 sequence: CASSENGGSGNTIYF. Here the CDR3 DNA reads TGTGCCAGCAGTGAAAACGGGGGTTCTGGAAACACCATATATTTT.

The chain carries TRBV7-2 and TRBJ1-2; no clear D gene. The V gene lost 3 bases and the J gene lost 5 bases, with 19 bases spanning the gap. This CDR3 spans 16 amino acids. Germline values: CDR1 SGHTA, CDR2 FQGNSA. The DNA of the CDR3 is TGTGCCAGCAGCTTCCAACGGAGCACTGAACTGTATGGCTACACCTTC. Translating it yields CASSFQRSTELYGYTF.

This chain joins TRBV19 and TRBJ1-1; 10 bases match TRBD1. The CDR3 contains 15 residues. J gave up 5 bases and V 8 bases, and 11 bases lay outside the gene matches. Germline V lookup: CDR1 LNHDA, CDR2 SQIVND (reference sequence). The CDR3 reads CASRDRGAPNTEAFF. The CDR3 nucleotides read TGTGCCAGTCGGGACAGGGGCGCCCCGAATACTGAAGCTTTCTTT.

J is TRBJ2-5 and V is TRBV6-5; 7 bases align to TRBD1. V was pared by 7 bases and J by 2 bases, with 7 bases of the junction left unmatched. CDR1 is MNHEY, CDR2 SVGAGI, per germline. CDR3 length equals 14 residues. CDR3 nucleotide sequence: TGTGCCAGCATCGAGGGGACAGTGCAAGAGACCCAGTACTTC. As protein: CASIEGTVQETQYF.

The J gene is TRBJ2-1, the V gene TRBV10-2; unclear D gene. This CDR3 is 13 amino acids long. Germline V gene data show CDR1 as WSHSY and CDR2 as SAAADI. The ends were cut back, 6 bases at V and 5 bases at J, with 11 bases in the middle. The CDR3, as DNA: TGCGCCAGCAGAAGACTTTCGGACAATGAGCAGTTCTTC. This codes for CASRRLSDNEQFF.

The chain recombines TRBV6-5 with TRBJ2-3, with D hard to call. This CDR3 comprises 11 residues. The ends were cut back, 6 bases at V and 6 bases at J, with 7 bases in the middle. Germline V gene data show CDR1 as MNHEY and CDR2 as SVGAGI. The CDR3 loop is CASRGADTQYF. The CDR3 nucleotides read TGTGCCAGCAGAGGAGCTGATACGCAGTATTTT.

V usage is TRBV19 and J usage is TRBJ2-6; unclear D gene. The V gene lost 3 bases and the J gene lost 4 bases, with 10 bases spanning the gap. This CDR3 is 15 amino acids long. Per the germline V gene, CDR1 is LNHDA and CDR2 is SQIVND (reference sequence). CDR3 residues: CASSMVRTGANVLTF. The CDR3 DNA reads TGTGCCAGTAGTATGGTGAGAACAGGGGCCAACGTCCTGACTTTC.

The CDR3 bases are TGTGCCAGCAGCTTAGCGGCGGGATTCGCAGATACGCAGTATTTT. This codes for CASSLAAGFADTQYF. The chain uses TRBV7-9 and TRBJ2-3, with D maybe TRBD2 (6 bases). Germline values: CDR1 SEHNR, CDR2 FQNEAQ (reference sequence). Trimming removed 0 bases from V and 4 bases from J, with 11 bases in between. The CDR3 has 15 amino acids.

V is TRBV27 and J is TRBJ2-1; perhaps D is TRBD1 or TRBD2 (5 bases each). CDR1 and CDR2 from the germline V gene are MNHEY and SMNVEV (reference sequence). This CDR3 is 15 amino acids long. V was pared by 6 bases and J by 0 bases, with 12 bases between. Here the CDR3 DNA reads TGTGCCAGCAGGGAAGAGGGGAGCTCCTACAATGAGCAGTTCTTC. Protein product: CASREEGSSYNEQFF.

This clone was counted only a few times. The chain's CDR3 is CASSQDWRENEQYF. CDR3 bases: TGCGCCAGCAGCCAAGACTGGCGGGAGAACGAGCAGTACTTC. V is TRBV4-1 and J is TRBJ2-7; 7 bases agree with TRBD2. The length of the CDR3 is 14 residues. CDR1 is MGHRA, CDR2 YSYEKL, per germline. J was trimmed by 5 bases and V by 0 bases; bases with no gene match: 4.

The V and J genes are TRBV29-1 and TRBJ2-3, with D unresolved. V gave up 6 bases and J gave up 2 bases, with 9 bases separating them. The germline V gene has CDR1 SQVTM and CDR2 ANQGSEA. The length of the CDR3 is 12 residues. The CDR3 bases are TGCAGCGTGGGCACTTCCACAGATACGCAGTATTTT. This gives the protein CSVGTSTDTQYF.